The rows below give T cell receptor beta chains drawn from one sample of a study of PD-1 blockade in classical Hodgkin lymphoma. Only in-frame clones appear in the TCRdb table, and some are missing; sequencing was by immunoSEQ multiplex PCR. Of about 23,000 clones listed, roughly two thirds were seen once; the top ten hold approximately 15%. The specimen comprised peripheral blood mononuclear cells (PBMCs), sampled at baseline. The receptors were sampled from a human donor with classical Hodgkin lymphoma. Each CDR3 is given with its conserved first and last residue. Each record gives: V gene, clone size, J gene, D gene, CDR3 DNA, CDR3 protein. The D gene is left open where the match is weak. For some rows the clone size is stated as once, few or many, or as a class when expanded; others skip it.

TRBV4-3	-	TRBJ2-5	-	TGCGCCAGCAGCCCCGGGGCTGGGGAGACCCAGTACTTC	CASSPGAGETQYF
TRBV28	-	TRBJ2-1	-	TGTGCCAGCAGCTGGTTGGATGAGCAGTTCTTC	CASSWLDEQFF
TRBV9	-	TRBJ2-3	-	TGTGCCAGCAGCCCACCCCGGGGCACCACAGATACGCAGTATTTT	CASSPPRGTTDTQYF
TRBV7-9	-	TRBJ2-3	-	TGTGCCAGCAGCTTAGTGGGCCAAAGCCTTAGCACAGATACGCAGTATTTT	CASSLVGQSLSTDTQYF
TRBV6-6	-	TRBJ2-7	TRBD1	TGTGCCAGCAGGCGACAGGGGTCTTCCCTTGTCGGTGAGCAGTACTTC	CASRRQGSSLVGEQYF
TRBV5-8	-	TRBJ2-5	TRBD2	TGTGCCAGCAGCCGAACTAGCGGCAACCTTAAGACCCAGTACTTC	CASSRTSGNLKTQYF
TRBV25-1	-	TRBJ1-4	-	TGTGCCAGCGGCATGGAACAGCCGCGGGGTGAAAAACTGTTTTTT	CASGMEQPRGEKLFF
TRBV6-1	-	TRBJ2-2	TRBD1	TGTGCCAGCAGTGCCAGGGGGCGCAACACCGGGGAGCTGTTTTTT	CASSARGRNTGELFF
TRBV14	-	TRBJ2-1	-	TGTGCCAGCAGCCCGGGCGGCCCAACGGGGTATCTTCAGTTCTTC	CASSPGGPTGYLQFF
TRBV7-9	-	TRBJ2-1	TRBD2	TGTGCCAGCAGCCTAACGGGGACTAGAGAATACAATGAGCAGTTCTTC	CASSLTGTREYNEQFF
TRBV9	-	TRBJ2-5	-	TGTGCCAGCAGCGTAGGACTAGGAGAGACCCAGTACTTC	CASSVGLGETQYF
TRBV14	-	TRBJ2-5	-	TGTGCCAGCAGTACCATCGCGGGACCGTGGATCCAAGAGACCCAGTACTTC	CASSTIAGPWIQETQYF
TRBV7-9	-	TRBJ1-1	-	TGTGCCAGCAGCTTAGGCCAGGGTCGTACTGAAGCTTTCTTT	CASSLGQGRTEAFF
TRBV15	once	TRBJ2-3	-	TGTGCCACCAGCATTCAGGGGAAGGATACGCAGTATTTT	CATSIQGKDTQYF
TRBV5-6	-	TRBJ2-1	TRBD2	TGTGCCAGCAGTTCGTATCATAGCGGGAGGAGGAATGAGCAGTTCTTC	CASSSYHSGRRNEQFF
TRBV19	-	TRBJ1-5	-	TGTGCCAGTAGTATTTCCGGGGGGCCCCAGCATTTT	CASSISGGPQHF
TRBV10-2	-	TRBJ2-4	-	TGCGCCAGCAGTGTGACGGGGTGGTCCAAAAACATTCAGTACTTC	CASSVTGWSKNIQYF
TRBV19	-	TRBJ2-4	TRBD1	TGTGCCAGTAGTATGACAGGGTCGGGCATTCAGTACTTC	CASSMTGSGIQYF
TRBV6-5	-	TRBJ1-2	-	TGTGCCAGCAGTTACTCTTTTTCGGGAAATGGCTACACCTTC	CASSYSFSGNGYTF
TRBV28	-	TRBJ1-2	-	TGTGCCAGCAGTTTAGCTCCGGGGGTAGGACTGTCTGGGGGCTACACCTTC	CASSLAPGVGLSGGYTF
TRBV5-8	-	TRBJ1-1	-	TGTGCCAGCACGCGGACAAGAATGAACACTGAAGCTTTCTTT	CASTRTRMNTEAFF
TRBV7-6	medium-sized	TRBJ1-2	-	TGTGCCAGCAGCTTAGATTCAGGGTTGGGTGGCTACACCTTC	CASSLDSGLGGYTF
TRBV28	-	TRBJ1-1	TRBD1	TGTGCCAGCAGTTGGCAGGGGGCTGAAGCTTTCTTT	CASSWQGAEAFF
TRBV7-9	-	TRBJ2-4	-	TGTGCCAGCAGCCCGGATGGGATAGCCAAAAACATTCAGTACTTC	CASSPDGIAKNIQYF
TRBV4-1	-	TRBJ2-2	-	TGCGCCAGCAGCCAAGATAGGTTTTCAGGGCTCACCGGGGAGCTGTTTTTT	CASSQDRFSGLTGELFF
TRBV11-3	-	TRBJ2-1	-	TGTGCCAGCGGCCGGGGCACCCACAATGAGCAGTTCTTC	CASGRGTHNEQFF
TRBV2	-	TRBJ1-1	-	TGTGCCAGCAGTGAGAGGAACACTGAAGCTTTCTTT	CASSERNTEAFF
TRBV28	few	TRBJ1-5	-	TGTGCCAGCAGTTTACCTTTAGGGTATAGCAATCAGCCCCAGCATTTT	CASSLPLGYSNQPQHF
TRBV28	-	TRBJ1-5	-	TGTGCCAGCAGTGATCCTTTCCTGGGAAACAATCAGCCCCAGCATTTT	CASSDPFLGNNQPQHF
TRBV5-1	few	TRBJ1-5	-	TGCGCCAGCAGCTCACTCCGGGACATTTACAATCAGCCCCAGCATTTT	CASSSLRDIYNQPQHF
TRBV28	-	TRBJ2-1	-	TGTGCCAGCAGGTACGGAGACAGTTCCTACTACAATGAGCAGTTCTTC	CASRYGDSSYYNEQFF
TRBV2	-	TRBJ1-1	-	TGTGCCAGCTGCAGGGTATTGGTGGGGAACACTGAAGCTTTCTTT	CASCRVLVGNTEAFF
TRBV6-1	-	TRBJ1-4	-	TGTGCCAGCAGTGCGGGCACTTCAAATGAAAAACTGTTTTTT	CASSAGTSNEKLFF
TRBV14	-	TRBJ1-1	-	TGTGCCAGCAGCCAAGAAAAGAATAGGAACACTGAAGCTTTCTTT	CASSQEKNRNTEAFF
TRBV11-3	few	TRBJ2-1	-	TGTGCCAGCAGCTGGCGGGACGGCGATGAGCAGTTCTTC	CASSWRDGDEQFF
TRBV6-1	-	TRBJ2-4	-	TGTGCCAGCAGGACGGTCGGGTTAGCCAAAAACATTCAGTACTTC	CASRTVGLAKNIQYF
TRBV7-9	-	TRBJ2-2	-	TGTGCCAGCAGCTTAGGCCTAGCCGTACCATCGAACACCGGGGAGCTGTTTTTT	CASSLGLAVPSNTGELFF
TRBV5-1	-	TRBJ2-1	TRBD2	TGCGCCAGCAGCACTGCGGGGGGTAGTCGGGAGCAGTTCTTC	CASSTAGGSREQFF
TRBV29-1	-	TRBJ2-3	-	TGCAGCGTTGTCGGGAGAAACACAGATACGCAGTATTTT	CSVVGRNTDTQYF
TRBV6-5	-	TRBJ1-5	-	TGTGCCAGCAGGGGGGGAGCTTTTCAGCCCCAGCATTTT	CASRGGAFQPQHF
TRBV28	few	TRBJ1-2	-	TGTGCCAGCAGAGGGGTGGGTGCTAACTATGGCTACACCTTC	CASRGVGANYGYTF
TRBV27	-	TRBJ1-6	-	TGTGCCAGCAGTTTGAACACCCCCCCGGGGGCGAGTAAAATTCACCCCCTCCACTTT	CASSLNTPPGASKIHPLHF
TRBV29-1	-	TRBJ1-2	-	TGCAGCGTTGGAGGCAGATCCTATGGCTACACCTTC	CSVGGRSYGYTF
TRBV14	large	TRBJ2-2	-	TGTGCCAGCAGCCAAGTCCATGGCGGGGAGCTGTTTTTT	CASSQVHGGELFF
TRBV18	-	TRBJ2-5	-	TGTGCCAGCTCACCAAACACAGAGACCCAGTACTTC	CASSPNTETQYF
TRBV27	-	TRBJ2-1	-	TGTGCCAGCTCAGTTTACGGGCCCTACAATGAGCAGTTCTTC	CASSVYGPYNEQFF
TRBV10-3	-	TRBJ2-2	-	TGTGCCATCAGTTACACAGGGACCGGGGAGCTGTTTTTT	CAISYTGTGELFF
TRBV19	-	TRBJ1-3	-	TGTGCCAGTAGTTGGGGTGTCGGAAACACCATATATTTT	CASSWGVGNTIYF
TRBV4-2	-	TRBJ2-1	TRBD2	TGTGCCAGCAGCCCTGGGACTAGCGGCGACAATGAGCAGTTCTTC	CASSPGTSGDNEQFF
TRBV5-8	-	TRBJ2-2	TRBD2	TGTGCCAGCAGCTTGCTGGCTAGCGGGAGGGTCCGCGCGAACACCGGGGAGCTGTTTTTT	CASSLLASGRVRANTGELFF
TRBV19	once	TRBJ2-1	TRBD1	TGTGCCAGTACAGCCCGACAGGGGGCAGCTGTTAATGAGCAGTTCTTC	CASTARQGAAVNEQFF
TRBV5-6	-	TRBJ2-5	TRBD1	TGTGCCAGCAGCCCTGACAGGGATGAGACCCAGTACTTC	CASSPDRDETQYF
TRBV4-3	-	TRBJ2-5	TRBD1	TGCGCCAGCAGCCAAGACAGGGGGATGAAGGAGACCCAGTACTTC	CASSQDRGMKETQYF
TRBV7-2	-	TRBJ2-3	TRBD2	TGTGCCAGCAGCGACACGGGGGGAGATACGCAGTATTTT	CASSDTGGDTQYF
TRBV6-6	-	TRBJ2-2	TRBD1	TGTGCCAGCAGTTACTCGGCAGGGGGCCCCGGGGAGCTGTTTTTT	CASSYSAGGPGELFF
TRBV7-2	-	TRBJ1-5	-	TGTGCCAGCAGCTTAGGGGGGCCCAGTCAGCCCCAGCATTTT	CASSLGGPSQPQHF
TRBV9	-	TRBJ1-2	-	TGTGCCAGCAGCGTAGTGGGGGTCGGCTACACCTTC	CASSVVGVGYTF